These T cell receptor beta chains were read from a single sample in a study of blood T cells in healthy people across ages. TCRdb recomputed calls from the 5' RACE reads with MiXCR, one row per CDR3 protein. This sample has 1.4 million to 1.5 million distinct CDR3 sequences, with 42% found just once. Material: blood. These receptors originate from a young woman in good health. The CDR3 runs from the conserved cysteine through the conserved F or W. A D gene is named only where the DNA matches it firmly. Not every row has a clone size; where given, it reads once, few, many or a size class.

TRBD1	TRBJ1-2	once	TRBV15	CATSRDGSRRGSVGYTF	TGTGCCACCAGCAGAGATGGCTCACGCAGGGGGAGTGTTGGCTACACCTTC
.	TRBJ1-2	many	TRBV7-2	CASSLWGASGYGYTF	TGTGCCAGCAGCCTATGGGGCGCGTCTGGATATGGCTACACCTTC
.	TRBJ2-5	few	TRBV4-1	CASSPSDSRETQYF	TGCGCCAGCAGCCCCAGCGACTCGCGGGAGACCCAGTACTTC
.	TRBJ2-2	.	TRBV20-1	CSAARGPNTGELFF	TGCAGTGCCGCCCGCGGCCCCAACACCGGGGAGCTGTTTTTT
TRBD2	TRBJ2-7	few	TRBV2	CASSEVSGGAYEQYF	TGTGCCAGCAGTGAAGTTAGCGGGGGGGCCTACGAGCAGTACTTC
TRBD2	TRBJ2-1	few	TRBV29-1	CSVLGEGLYEQFF	TGCAGCGTTTTGGGGGAGGGCCTCTATGAGCAGTTCTTC
.	TRBJ2-1	few	TRBV10-3	CAISESSGNEQFF	TGTGCCATCAGTGAGTCTAGCGGAAATGAGCAGTTCTTC
.	TRBJ2-3	few	TRBV5-5	CASSLKLGDTQYF	TGTGCCAGCAGTCTAAAACTGGGAGATACGCAGTATTTT
TRBD2	TRBJ2-7	few	TRBV9	CASSATGTSGVEQYF	TGTGCCAGCAGCGCGACCGGGACTAGCGGGGTCGAGCAGTACTTC
.	TRBJ1-6	.	TRBV28	CASSPGPMTNSPLHF	TGTGCCAGCAGCCCGGGACCGATGACCAATTCACCCCTCCACTTT
.	TRBJ2-3	.	TRBV4-2	CASSQDTPGVTDTQYF	TGTGCCAGCAGCCAAGATACCCCGGGGGTGACAGATACGCAGTATTTT
.	TRBJ1-1	.	TRBV10-3	CAIRDSGNTEAFF	TGTGCCATCAGGGACAGCGGAAACACTGAAGCTTTCTTT
.	TRBJ2-3	.	TRBV28	CASGLADYSTDTQYF	TGTGCCAGCGGCCTAGCAGACTATAGCACAGATACGCAGTATTTT
.	TRBJ2-7	.	TRBV6-5	CASSSGVDNEQYF	TGTGCCAGCAGTAGCGGAGTAGACAATGAGCAGTACTTC
.	TRBJ2-3	.	TRBV5-1	CASSLDGIGTDTQYF	TGCGCCAGCAGCTTGGACGGGATTGGCACAGATACGCAGTATTTT
.	TRBJ2-7	few	TRBV11-2	CASSLSAGSYNEQYF	TGTGCCAGCAGCTTATCCGCAGGCTCCTACAATGAGCAGTACTTC
.	TRBJ1-1	.	TRBV7-3	CASSLDSFNTEAFF	TGTGCCAGCAGCTTAGACAGCTTTAACACTGAAGCTTTCTTT
.	TRBJ2-3	once	TRBV20-1	CSAPYPRGAGDTQYF	TGCAGTGCTCCCTACCCTAGGGGCGCGGGAGATACGCAGTATTTT
.	TRBJ2-2	few	TRBV6-6	CASSYSETAYTGELFF	TGTGCCAGCAGTTACTCCGAGACAGCTTACACCGGGGAGCTGTTTTTT
.	TRBJ2-1	few	TRBV10-3	CATGNTDTSYNEQFF	TGTGCCACCGGGAACACGGACACCTCCTACAATGAGCAGTTCTTC
.	TRBJ2-5	few	TRBV20-1	CSAPDPSGSQETQYF	TGCAGTGCCCCAGACCCTAGTGGGTCTCAAGAGACCCAGTACTTC
.	TRBJ2-7	few	TRBV4-1	CASSQVFIGQGLEQYF	TGCGCCAGCAGCCAAGTTTTCATCGGGCAGGGACTCGAGCAGTACTTC
.	TRBJ1-1	.	TRBV2	CASSDGDRWATEAFF	TGTGCCAGCAGTGACGGCGACAGGTGGGCGACTGAAGCTTTCTTT
.	TRBJ2-7	.	TRBV5-1	CASSLGAPGTHEQYF	TGCGCCAGCAGCTTGGGGGCCCCAGGGACCCACGAGCAGTACTTC
.	TRBJ2-7	.	TRBV5-1	CASSFYGWPRDLEQYF	TGCGCCAGCAGCTTCTACGGGTGGCCACGAGATCTCGAGCAGTACTTC
.	TRBJ2-5	.	TRBV5-1	CASSQSTRPEETQYF	TGCGCCAGCAGCCAGTCAACTCGTCCTGAGGAGACCCAGTACTTC
TRBD1	TRBJ2-2	few	TRBV5-1	CASSKTGANTGELFF	TGCGCCAGCAGCAAGACAGGGGCGAACACCGGGGAGCTGTTTTTT
.	TRBJ2-1	.	TRBV29-1	CSVVPDNEQFF	TGCAGCGTTGTTCCTGACAATGAGCAGTTCTTC
.	TRBJ2-2	.	TRBV29-1	CSVEKVAGELFF	TGCAGCGTTGAGAAGGTCGCCGGGGAGCTGTTTTTT
.	TRBJ2-1	many	TRBV2	CASSGDYNEQFF	TGTGCCAGCAGTGGGGACTACAATGAGCAGTTCTTC
TRBD2	TRBJ2-1	few	TRBV20-1	CSARGDGTSGGAAYNEQFF	TGCAGTGCTAGAGGGGATGGGACTAGCGGGGGGGCGGCCTACAATGAGCAGTTCTTC
TRBD2	TRBJ2-3	.	TRBV20-1	CSASTGTSGRIKTQYF	TGCAGTGCTTCGACCGGGACTAGCGGGAGAATTAAGACGCAGTATTTT